Presented here are 11 T cell receptor beta chains from one specimen sequenced in a study of blood T cell repertoires in COVID-19. TCRdb's table, derived via immunoSEQ multiplex PCR, lists solely in-frame clones and lacks some. The sample has 95,000 to 150,000 clones, roughly 79% seen once. Material for sequencing was peripheral blood. All receptors derive from a man aged 65 to 85 with acute or convalescent COVID-19.

The chain joins TRBV7-2 to TRBJ1-2; TRBD1 is a possible D gene (5 bases). Germline loops: CDR1 SGHTA, CDR2 FQGNSA. Trimming stripped 5 bases from V and 7 bases from J, with 14 bases between. The CDR3 runs to 13 residues. The CDR3 DNA reads as TGTGCCAGCAGCCCCAGTTCAGGGTTTGGCTACACCTTC. Translated, it gives CASSPSSGFGYTF.

The chain is built from TRBV11-2 and TRBJ1-2; D is unclear. The CDR3 has 14 amino acids. Trimming removed 0 bases at V and 4 bases at J, with 9 bases between. Germline CDR1 SGHAT, CDR2 FQNNGV. CDR3 in amino acids: CASSLDLHGYGYTF. The CDR3 bases are TGTGCCAGCAGCTTAGATCTGCACGGCTATGGCTACACCTTC.

V usage is TRBV20-1 and J usage is TRBJ1-4, with TRBD1 matching 9 bases. Germline V lookup: CDR1 DFQATT, CDR2 SNEGSKA (reference sequence). V lost 6 bases and J lost 11; bases outside the gene matches: 4. The CDR3 contains 11 residues. The CDR3 region is CSAGQGWKLFF. CDR3 nucleotides: TGCAGTGCCGGACAGGGGTGGAAACTGTTTTTT.

CDR3 bases: TGTGCCAGCAGGAGCGGGGGGGGAACAGATACGCAGTATTTT. This encodes CASRSGGGTDTQYF. The chain combines TRBV7-2 with TRBJ2-3, with 10 bases fitting TRBD2. Germline V gives CDR1 SGHTA, CDR2 FQGNSA. V trimming: 6 bases; J trimming: 3 bases; junction bases outside the gene matches: 3. The CDR3 extends over 14 amino acids.

The CDR3 sequence is CASSLGSGGQGATEAFF. DNA for the CDR3: TGTGCCAGCAGCTTGGGGTCTGGCGGACAGGGGGCCACTGAAGCTTTCTTT. V usage is TRBV5-6 and J usage is TRBJ1-1; 11 bases agree with TRBD1. The germline CDR1 and CDR2 sequences are SGHDT and YYEEEE. The CDR3 consists of 17 residues. J was trimmed by 4 bases and V by 0 bases; bases with no gene match: 8.

V usage is TRBV6-9 and J usage is TRBJ2-1; possible D gene TRBD1, 5 bases. The CDR3 contains 15 residues. CDR1 is MNHGY and CDR2 is SVAAGI in the germline V gene. V dropped 4 bases and J dropped 0 bases, with 10 bases sitting between them. This chain's CDR3 is CASSSNRLSYNEQFF. Here the CDR3 DNA reads TGTGCCAGCAGTTCGAACAGGCTCTCCTACAATGAGCAGTTCTTC.

The chain couples TRBV15 to TRBJ1-2; maybe TRBD1 (5 bases). The V and J ends lost 0 bases and 3 bases respectively, with 11 bases between them. CDR1 and CDR2 (germline): LNHNV, YYDKDF (reference sequence). The CDR3 consists of 15 residues. The CDR3 DNA follows: TGTGCCACCAGCAGAGATTCTAAGGGGTACTATGGCTACACCTTC. Its protein is CATSRDSKGYYGYTF.

This clone was found once. The rearrangement uses TRBV7-3 and TRBJ2-2, with TRBD2 identical over 9 bases. CDR1 and CDR2 from the germline V gene are SGHTA and FQGTGA. The CDR3 totals 16 residues. V was pared by 5 bases and J by 4 bases, with 8 bases of the junction left unmatched. The CDR3 DNA reads as TGTGCCAGCAGCCGAAGGCGGGGGGGAAGCACCGGGGAGCTGTTTTTT. It is translated as CASSRRRGGSTGELFF.

This clone has only one observation. The chain recombines TRBV2 with TRBJ1-1; D gene uncertain. V dropped 4 bases and J dropped 5 bases, with 11 bases sitting between them. The CDR3 has 13 amino acids. Germline V gene lookup returns CDR1 SNHLY and CDR2 FYNNEI. CDR3 sequence reads: CASSASGSTEAFF. Here the CDR3 DNA reads TGTGCCAGCAGTGCGTCGGGGAGTACTGAAGCTTTCTTT.

This chain joins TRBV19 and TRBJ1-4; unclear D gene. Germline CDR1 reads LNHDA; CDR2 reads SQIVND (reference sequence). CDR3 length equals 13 residues. Trimming pared 5 bases from V and 8 bases from J, leaving 12 bases between. DNA for the CDR3: TGTGCCAGTAGTGGGAGTGGACGCGAAAAACTGTTTTTT. It yields the protein CASSGSGREKLFF.

This chain uses TRBV6-5 with TRBJ1-2, with 9 bases fitting TRBD1. The CDR3 consists of 16 residues. Germline V gene sequence: CDR1 MNHEY, CDR2 SVGAGI. V shed 2 bases, J shed 6 bases, and the junction held 10 bases outside the gene matches. CDR3 sequence reads: CASSYRNFGQGNGYTF. The DNA of the CDR3 is TGTGCCAGCAGTTACCGCAATTTTGGACAGGGGAATGGCTACACCTTC.